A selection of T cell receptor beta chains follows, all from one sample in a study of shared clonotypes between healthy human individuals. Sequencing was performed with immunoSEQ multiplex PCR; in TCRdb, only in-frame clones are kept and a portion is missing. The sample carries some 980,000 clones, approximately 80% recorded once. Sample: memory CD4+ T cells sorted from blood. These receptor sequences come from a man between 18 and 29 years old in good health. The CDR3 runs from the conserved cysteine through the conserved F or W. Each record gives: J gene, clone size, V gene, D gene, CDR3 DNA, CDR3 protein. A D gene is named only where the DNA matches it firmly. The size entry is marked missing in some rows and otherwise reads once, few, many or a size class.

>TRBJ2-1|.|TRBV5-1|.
TGCGCCAGCAGCTTGGATCCAGGGGTGCTTTACAATGAGCAGTTCTTC
CASSLDPGVLYNEQFF
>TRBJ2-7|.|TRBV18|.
TGTGCCAGCTCACCCATTGTAGGGGCCAACTACGAGCAGTACTTC
CASSPIVGANYEQYF
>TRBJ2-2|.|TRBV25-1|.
TGTGCCAGCAGTGACAGGGTACCGCGGGGGGAGCTGTTTTTT
CASSDRVPRGELFF
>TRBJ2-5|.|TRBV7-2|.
TGTGCCAGCAGCTTAGGTAACAGGGCCACGAACCAAGAGACCCAGTACTTC
CASSLGNRATNQETQYF
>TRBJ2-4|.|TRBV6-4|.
TGTGCCAGCATTTGGGGGAGGAACATTCAGTACTTC
CASIWGRNIQYF
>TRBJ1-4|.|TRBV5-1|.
TGCGCCAGCAGCTACCCCGGGGGGGCTAATGAAAAACTGTTTTTT
CASSYPGGANEKLFF
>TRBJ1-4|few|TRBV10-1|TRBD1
TGCGCCAGCAGTGAACTACAGGGGAGGCATGAAAAACTGTTTTTT
CASSELQGRHEKLFF
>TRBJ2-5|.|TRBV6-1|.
TGTGCCAGCGGAGGGGGGGCCAAAAAGACCCAGTACTTC
CASGGGAKKTQYF
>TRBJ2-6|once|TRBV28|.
TGTGCCAGCAGTCCCCCAGGACAGTATGCTGGGGCCAACGTCCTGACTTTC
CASSPPGQYAGANVLTF
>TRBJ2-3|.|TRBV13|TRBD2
TGTGCCAGCAGCTTAAGAGCGGGGGGGACAGATACGCAGTATTTT
CASSLRAGGTDTQYF
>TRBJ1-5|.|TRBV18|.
TGTGCCAGCTCAGCGGGGGCTCCGAATAGCAATCAGCCCCAGCATTTT
CASSAGAPNSNQPQHF
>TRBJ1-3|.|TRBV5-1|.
TGCGCCAGCAGCTTGGAACCGCCAGGGGTTGGAAACACCATATATTTT
CASSLEPPGVGNTIYF
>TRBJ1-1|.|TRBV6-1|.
TGTGCCAGCAGCCCGACAGGAGGCAACACTGAAGCTTTCTTT
CASSPTGGNTEAFF
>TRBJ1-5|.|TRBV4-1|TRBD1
TGCGCCAGCAGCCAAGGCGTATCAGGACAGGGAGTGAATCAGCCCCAGCATTTT
CASSQGVSGQGVNQPQHF
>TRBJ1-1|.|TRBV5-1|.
TGCGCCAGCAGCCTCGAGGGTCGGCAGGGGACCCTGAACACTGAAGCTTTCTTT
CASSLEGRQGTLNTEAFF
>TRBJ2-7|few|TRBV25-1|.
TGTGCCAGCAGTGGGAACTACGAGCAGTACTTC
CASSGNYEQYF
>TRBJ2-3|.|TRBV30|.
TGTGCCTGGAGTGTACTACGGGGAGATACGCAGTATTTT
CAWSVLRGDTQYF
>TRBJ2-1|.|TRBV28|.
TGTGCCAGCAGTTTGTACGCCACAGGGCACAATGAGCAGTTCTTC
CASSLYATGHNEQFF
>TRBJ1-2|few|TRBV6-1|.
TGTGCCAGCAGCCTACCCGGATATGGCTACACCTTC
CASSLPGYGYTF
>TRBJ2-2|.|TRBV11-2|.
TGTGCCAGCAGCTTAGGCCGGAGGCGGGGCACCGGGGAGCTGTTTTTT
CASSLGRRRGTGELFF
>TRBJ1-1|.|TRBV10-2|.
TGCGCCAGCAGAGAGGCCGGGTCGAGGGGTGAAGCTTTCTTT
CASREAGSRGEAFF
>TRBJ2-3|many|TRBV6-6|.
TGTGCCAGCAGCGACCGGGGTAGCACAGATACGCAGTATTTT
CASSDRGSTDTQYF
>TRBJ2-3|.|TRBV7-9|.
TGTGCCAGCAGCGGAGGGGGAGTTAGCACAGATACGCAGTATTTT
CASSGGGVSTDTQYF
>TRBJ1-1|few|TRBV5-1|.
TGCGCCAGCAGCTTGGAGGATCGGGTGTACACTGAAGCTTTCTTT
CASSLEDRVYTEAFF
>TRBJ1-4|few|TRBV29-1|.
TGCAGCGTTGGGAACGGGGCCAGCGACGAAAAACTGTTTTTT
CSVGNGASDEKLFF
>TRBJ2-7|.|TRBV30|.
TGTGCCTGGAGTGTCAAGGGACACGAGCAGTACTTC
CAWSVKGHEQYF
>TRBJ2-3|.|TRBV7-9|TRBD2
TGTGCCAGCAGCCCCGGGACTAGATCGGGCACAGATACGCAGTATTTT
CASSPGTRSGTDTQYF
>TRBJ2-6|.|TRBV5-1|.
TGCGCCAGCAGCGCCGGCTCTGGGGCCAACGTCCTGACTTTC
CASSAGSGANVLTF
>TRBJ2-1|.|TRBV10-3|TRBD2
TGTGCCATCAGTGAGTCGGAGGCGGGGGGGCGGAATGAGCAGTTCTTC
CAISESEAGGRNEQFF